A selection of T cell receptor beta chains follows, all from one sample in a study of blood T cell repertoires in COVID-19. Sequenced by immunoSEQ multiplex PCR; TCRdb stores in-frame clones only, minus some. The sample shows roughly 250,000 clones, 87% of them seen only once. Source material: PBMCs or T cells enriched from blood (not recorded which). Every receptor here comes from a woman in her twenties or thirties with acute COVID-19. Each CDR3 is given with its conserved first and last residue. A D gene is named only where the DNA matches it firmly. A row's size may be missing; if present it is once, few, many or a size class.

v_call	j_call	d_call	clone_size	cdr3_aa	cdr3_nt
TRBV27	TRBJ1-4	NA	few	CASSPPGATNEKLFF	TGTGCCAGCAGTCCCCCGGGTGCAACTAATGAAAAACTGTTTTTT
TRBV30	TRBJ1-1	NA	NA	CAWSVMDRRMNTEAFF	TGTGCCTGGAGTGTAATGGACAGAAGAATGAACACTGAAGCTTTCTTT
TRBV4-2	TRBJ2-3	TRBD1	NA	CASSQEGQRGTDTQYF	TGTGCCAGCAGCCAAGAGGGACAGCGAGGCACAGATACGCAGTATTTT
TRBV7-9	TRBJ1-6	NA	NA	CASSPGIRGEGSPLHF	TGTGCCAGCAGCCCTGGGATACGTGGTGAGGGATCACCCCTCCACTTT
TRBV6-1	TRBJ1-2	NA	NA	CASSEADYYGYTF	TGTGCCAGCAGTGAGGCGGATTACTATGGCTACACCTTC
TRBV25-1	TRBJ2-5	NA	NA	CASSALGAETQYF	TGTGCCAGCAGTGCCCTAGGGGCGGAGACCCAGTACTTC
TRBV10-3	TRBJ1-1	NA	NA	CAIRFPGQNTEAFF	TGTGCCATCAGATTCCCGGGACAGAACACTGAAGCTTTCTTT
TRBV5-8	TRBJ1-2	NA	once	CASSLVFSGDETQDIGYTF	TGTGCCAGCAGCTTGGTTTTTTCGGGGGACGAGACTCAGGATATTGGCTACACCTTC
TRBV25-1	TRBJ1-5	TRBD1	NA	CASSPKGAGDQPQHF	TGTGCCAGCAGCCCAAAGGGGGCCGGGGATCAGCCCCAGCATTTT
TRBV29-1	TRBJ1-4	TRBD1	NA	CSVSPTGDSEKLFF	TGCAGCGTTTCCCCGACAGGGGACAGTGAAAAACTGTTTTTT
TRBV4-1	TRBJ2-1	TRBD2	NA	CASSQTSGPYNEQFF	TGCGCCAGCAGCCAAACTAGCGGACCTTACAATGAGCAGTTCTTC
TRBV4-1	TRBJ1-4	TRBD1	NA	CASSRAQGAPDEKLFF	TGCGCCAGCAGCCGCGCGCAGGGGGCGCCGGATGAAAAACTGTTTTTT
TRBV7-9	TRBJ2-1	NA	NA	CASSSPLTALSYNEQFF	TGTGCCAGCAGCTCGCCCCTTACAGCCTTATCCTACAATGAGCAGTTCTTC
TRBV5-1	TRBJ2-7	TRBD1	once	CASSQGQVVTRQYF	TGCGCCAGCAGCCAAGGACAGGTTGTTACGAGGCAGTACTTC
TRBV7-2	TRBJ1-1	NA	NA	CASSFTVMNTEAFF	TGTGCCAGCAGCTTCACAGTGATGAACACTGAAGCTTTCTTT
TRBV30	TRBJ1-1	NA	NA	CAWADTNTEAFF	TGTGCCTGGGCGGACACAAACACTGAAGCTTTCTTT
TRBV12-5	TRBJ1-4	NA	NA	CASGRQANEKLFF	TGTGCTAGTGGTCGCCAGGCTAATGAAAAACTGTTTTTT
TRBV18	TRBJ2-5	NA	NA	CASSNQETQYF	TGTGCCAGCTCTAACCAAGAGACCCAGTACTTC
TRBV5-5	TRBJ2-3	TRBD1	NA	CASSLAGQAPDTQYF	TGTGCCAGCAGCTTGGCCGGACAGGCTCCAGATACGCAGTATTTT
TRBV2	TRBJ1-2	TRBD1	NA	CASSDDRDYGYTF	TGTGCCAGCTCTGACGACAGGGATTATGGCTACACCTTC
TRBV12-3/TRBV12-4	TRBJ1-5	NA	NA	CASSHGGSQPQHF	TGTGCCAGCAGCCATGGAGGGAGTCAGCCCCAGCATTTT
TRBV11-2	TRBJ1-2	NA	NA	CASSLASYGYTF	TGTGCCAGCAGCTTAGCGAGCTATGGCTACACCTTC
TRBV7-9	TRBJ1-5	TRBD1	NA	CASSGQGAKNQPQHF	TGTGCCAGCAGCGGACAGGGCGCCAAGAATCAGCCCCAGCATTTT
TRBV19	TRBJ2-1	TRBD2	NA	CASSTRSGTYNEQFF	TGTGCCAGTAGTACTCGTAGCGGGACCTACAATGAGCAGTTCTTC
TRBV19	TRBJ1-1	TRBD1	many	CASSEQGLWTEAFF	TGTGCCAGTAGTGAACAGGGGTTGTGGACTGAAGCTTTCTTT
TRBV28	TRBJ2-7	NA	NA	CASSSLLGQYF	TGTGCCAGCAGTTCCCTTCTAGGGCAGTACTTC
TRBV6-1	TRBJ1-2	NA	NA	CASSDGYAGRLDWDTF	TGTGCCAGCAGTGATGGGTACGCAGGGCGATTAGATTGGGACACCTTC
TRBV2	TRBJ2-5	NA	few	CASSLVQVSLTETQYF	TGTGCCAGCAGCTTAGTACAGGTCTCCCTGACGGAGACCCAGTACTTC
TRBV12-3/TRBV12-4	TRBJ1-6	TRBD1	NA	CASSRQGSPLHF	TGTGCCAGCAGTCGACAGGGTAGCCCCCTCCACTTT
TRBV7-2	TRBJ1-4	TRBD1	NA	CASSESTGDEKLFF	TGTGCCAGCAGCGAATCGACAGGGGATGAAAAACTGTTTTTT
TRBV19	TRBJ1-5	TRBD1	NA	CASSIYGGSMGQSQHF	TGTGCCAGTAGTATATACGGAGGGTCCATGGGACAGTCCCAGCATTTT
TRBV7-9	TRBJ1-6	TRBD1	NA	CASSSGQNSPLHF	TGTGCCAGCAGCTCGGGACAGAATTCACCCCTCCACTTT
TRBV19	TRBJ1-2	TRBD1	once	CASSTLRTGNYGYTF	TGTGCCAGTAGTACCCTACGGACAGGGAACTATGGCTACACCTTC